This is a list of T cell receptor beta chains from one sample in a study of blood T cell repertoires in COVID-19. TCRdb's table, derived via immunoSEQ multiplex PCR, lists solely in-frame clones and lacks some. The sample shows 250,000 or so clones, 84% of them seen only once. Sequenced: peripheral blood. The receptors originated from a man between 45 and 60 years old with acute or convalescent COVID-19. CDR3s include the opening cysteine and the closing phenylalanine or tryptophan. D genes are given only for firm matches. For some rows the clone size is stated as once, few or many, or as a class when expanded; others skip it.

>-|-|TRBV28|TRBJ1-3
CASCAPGTRDGNTIYF
TGTGCCAGCTGTGCCCCCGGGACTCGGGATGGAAACACCATATATTTT
>-|-|TRBV11-2|TRBJ2-7
CASSLASWGGLNRDEQYF
TGTGCCAGCAGCTTAGCGTCGTGGGGGGGCCTCAATAGAGACGAGCAGTACTTC
>-|TRBD1|TRBV27|TRBJ1-2
CASSLYRGSYGYTF
TGTGCCAGCAGTTTATACAGGGGAAGCTATGGCTACACCTTC
>-|-|TRBV3-1/TRBV3-2|TRBJ1-5
CASSNGMGGDQPQHF
TGTGCCAGCAGCAACGGTATGGGGGGGGATCAGCCCCAGCATTTT
>-|TRBD1|TRBV7-8|TRBJ2-7
CASSRRQGGTYEQYF
TGTGCCAGCAGCCGCCGACAGGGGGGTACCTACGAGCAGTACTTC
>-|-|TRBV10-3|TRBJ1-2
CAIRQETNYGYTF
TGTGCCATCAGACAGGAGACTAACTATGGCTACACCTTC
>few|-|TRBV27|TRBJ1-5
CASSLKAGWGNQPQHF
TGTGCCAGCAGTTTAAAGGCAGGGTGGGGCAATCAGCCCCAGCATTTT
>few|-|TRBV6-1|TRBJ2-1
CASSEGPLNEQFF
TGTGCCAGCAGTGAGGGCCCCCTGAATGAGCAGTTCTTC
>-|-|TRBV2|TRBJ1-2
CARTGLNSPGYTF
TGTGCCAGGACGGGACTTAACTCTCCGGGCTACACCTTC
>-|-|TRBV6-1|TRBJ2-1
CASSEGQSAYNEQFF
TGTGCCAGCAGTGAAGGCCAAAGCGCCTACAATGAGCAGTTCTTC
>-|-|TRBV5-5|TRBJ1-1
CASSFGLSGTEAFF
TGTGCCAGCAGCTTCGGCCTTTCGGGAACTGAAGCTTTCTTT
>-|-|TRBV27|TRBJ1-2
CASSRTTRNYGYTF
TGTGCCAGCAGTCGAACCACAAGAAACTATGGCTACACCTTC
>once|TRBD1|TRBV4-1|TRBJ1-5
CASSLGQGTQPQHF
TGCGCCAGCAGCCTAGGACAGGGCACTCAGCCCCAGCATTTT
>-|-|TRBV3-1/TRBV3-2|TRBJ2-7
CASSQQGKSYEQYF
TGTGCCAGCAGCCAACAGGGGAAATCCTACGAGCAGTACTTC
>-|TRBD2|TRBV28|TRBJ2-7
CASSLFRSGGKGSEQYF
TGTGCCAGCAGTTTATTTCGTTCGGGGGGAAAAGGGTCCGAGCAGTACTTC
>-|TRBD1|TRBV29-1|TRBJ1-1
CSVGGQGTRMNTEAFF
TGCAGCGTTGGGGGACAGGGAACTAGAATGAACACTGAAGCTTTCTTT
>once|-|TRBV20-1|TRBJ1-6
CSASTQGSSPLHF
TGCAGTGCTAGTACCCAGGGCAGTTCACCCCTCCACTTT
>-|-|TRBV7-9|TRBJ1-6
CASRSEAASLHF
TGTGCCAGCAGATCGGAGGCTGCGTCCCTCCACTTT
>-|-|TRBV12-5|TRBJ2-5
CASGVGIRAGPQETQYF
TGTGCTAGTGGTGTAGGAATTCGAGCGGGCCCGCAAGAGACCCAGTACTTC
>-|TRBD1|TRBV30|TRBJ1-2
CAWNGQDYGYTF
TGTGCCTGGAATGGACAGGACTATGGCTACACCTTC
>-|-|TRBV12-3/TRBV12-4|TRBJ1-1
CASSFLETEAFF
TGTGCCAGCAGTTTTTTAGAGACTGAAGCTTTCTTT
>-|TRBD1|TRBV19|TRBJ2-7
CASSPDPGTGSDEQYF
TGTGCCAGTAGTCCGGACCCCGGGACAGGGTCCGACGAGCAGTACTTC
>-|-|TRBV7-6|TRBJ2-1
CASSMEAASYNEQFF
TGTGCCAGCAGCATGGAGGCAGCGTCCTACAATGAGCAGTTCTTC
>many|TRBD1|TRBV25-1|TRBJ2-7
CASIGTGTYEQYF
TGTGCCAGCATCGGGACAGGGACCTACGAGCAGTACTTC
>-|TRBD1|TRBV19|TRBJ2-2
CASSETGLTGELFF
TGTGCCAGTAGTGAGACAGGGTTAACCGGGGAGCTGTTTTTT
>many|TRBD1|TRBV6-4|TRBJ2-6
CASSAQGNSGANVLTF
TGTGCCAGCAGTGCACAGGGGAACTCTGGGGCCAACGTCCTGACTTTC
>-|TRBD1|TRBV28|TRBJ2-7
CASIGTVGYEQYF
TGTGCCAGTATCGGGACAGTTGGCTACGAGCAGTACTTC
>-|TRBD1|TRBV5-5|TRBJ1-4
CASSPGDRGYEKLFF
TGTGCCAGCAGCCCTGGGGACAGGGGATATGAAAAACTGTTTTTT
>few|-|TRBV29-1|TRBJ1-2
CSVEMYGSSSYGYTF
TGCAGCGTTGAAATGTACGGTTCTTCCTCCTATGGCTACACCTTC
>-|TRBD1|TRBV5-1|TRBJ1-2
CASRHGQGPANYGYTF
TGCGCCAGCAGACACGGACAGGGACCAGCTAACTATGGCTACACCTTC
>-|TRBD1|TRBV18|TRBJ1-3
CASSTMTGAISGNTIYF
TGTGCCAGCTCAACCATGACAGGGGCCATCTCTGGAAACACCATATATTTT
>-|TRBD1|TRBV5-5|TRBJ2-2
CASSFRQGAWTGELFF
TGTGCCAGCAGTTTCCGACAGGGGGCATGGACCGGGGAGCTGTTTTTT
>-|-|TRBV5-5|TRBJ1-2
CASSLGLSYGYTF
TGTGCCAGCAGCTTGGGACTTAGCTATGGCTACACCTTC
>-|-|TRBV2|TRBJ2-3
CASSRGGGLATDTQYF
TGTGCCAGCAGTCGAGGAGGAGGATTGGCCACAGATACGCAGTATTTT
>-|-|TRBV5-1|TRBJ1-1
CASSLELLGGMNTEAFF
TGCGCCAGCAGCTTGGAGCTCTTGGGGGGAATGAACACTGAAGCTTTCTTT
>once|TRBD1|TRBV5-1|TRBJ1-4
CASSSLTGAANEKLFF
TGCGCCAGCAGCTCCCTGACAGGGGCGGCTAATGAAAAACTGTTTTTT
>-|-|TRBV7-3|TRBJ2-1
CASSLQAGDYNEQFF
TGTGCCAGCAGCTTACAGGCAGGGGATTACAATGAGCAGTTCTTC
>-|TRBD1|TRBV11-2|TRBJ1-3
CASSLESDRASHF
TGTGCCAGCAGCTTAGAGTCTGACAGGGCATCCCATTTT
>-|TRBD1|TRBV27|TRBJ1-2
CASSLSTTGGLGYTF
TGTGCCAGCAGTTTATCCACGACAGGGGGGCTTGGCTACACCTTC